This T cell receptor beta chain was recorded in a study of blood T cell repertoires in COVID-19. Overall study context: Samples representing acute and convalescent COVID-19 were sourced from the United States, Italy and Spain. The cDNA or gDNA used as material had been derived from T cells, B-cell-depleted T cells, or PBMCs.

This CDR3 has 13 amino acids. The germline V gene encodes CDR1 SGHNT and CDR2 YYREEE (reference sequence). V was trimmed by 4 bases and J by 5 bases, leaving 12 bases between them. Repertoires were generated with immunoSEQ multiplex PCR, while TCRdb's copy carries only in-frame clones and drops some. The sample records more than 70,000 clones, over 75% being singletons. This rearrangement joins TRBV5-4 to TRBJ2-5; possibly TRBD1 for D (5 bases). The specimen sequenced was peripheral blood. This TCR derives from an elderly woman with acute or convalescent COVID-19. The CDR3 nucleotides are TGTGCCAGCAGCCGGCAGGGTGTGGAGACCCAGTACTTC. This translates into CASSRQGVETQYF.